What follows are 27 T cell receptor beta chains derived from one specimen sequenced in a study of early T cells in non-severe SARS-CoV-2 infection. TCRdb fed the 5' RACE reads into MiXCR, producing one record per CDR3 protein. The sample contains about 34,000 distinct CDR3 sequences, roughly 5.7% of which appear only once. The specimen was whole blood. These receptors came from an adult who was a healthcare worker with PCR-confirmed SARS-CoV-2 infection or an uninfected control (not recorded which).

The chain links TRBV3-1 to TRBJ1-4, with 10 nucleotides matching TRBD1. J gave up 7 bases and V 3 bases, and 2 bases lay outside the gene matches. There are 14 residues in the CDR3. Per germline, CDR1 LGHDT and CDR2 YNNKEL (reference sequence). CDR3 in amino acids: CASSQDRGSEKLFF. As DNA, the CDR3 is TGTGCCAGCAGCCAGGACAGGGGGAGTGAAAAACTGTTTTTT.

The V gene is TRBV10-3, the J gene TRBJ2-5; 7 bases fit TRBD1. Germline assignment: CDR1 ENHRY and CDR2 SYGVKD. CDR3 length: 13 amino acids. The V and J ends lost 8 bases and 4 bases, in that order; junction bases with no gene match: 7. The CDR3 loop is CAIADRDAETQYF. CDR3 DNA: TGTGCCATCGCAGACAGGGACGCAGAGACCCAGTACTTC.

There are a few counts of this clonotype. The gene calls are TRBV28 and TRBJ1-5; 8 positions agree with TRBD1. CDR1 MDHEN and CDR2 SYDVKM come from the germline V gene. This CDR3 has 15 residues. Trimming at V came to 2 bases and at J to 2 bases, leaving 2 bases not matched to a gene. The CDR3 loop is CASSLQGARNQPQHF. DNA of the CDR3: TGTGCCAGCAGTTTACAGGGGGCGCGCAATCAGCCCCAGCATTTT.

Many counts were recorded for this clonotype. The V call is TRBV12-3 or TRBV12-4, the J call TRBJ1-2, with TRBD1 matching over 8 bases. This CDR3 spans 14 amino acids. Trimming at V came to 6 bases and at J to 8 bases, leaving 11 bases not matched to a gene. CDR3 in amino acids: CASRPTGDVSGYTF. CDR3 coding DNA: TGTGCCAGCAGACCGACAGGGGACGTTTCAGGCTACACCTTC.

A few counts support this clonotype. The genes are TRBV2 and TRBJ1-2, with 10 bases identical to TRBD1. The CDR3 totals 14 residues. V lost 6 bases, J lost 2 bases, and 3 bases stayed unmatched. Germline V lookup: CDR1 SNHLY, CDR2 FYNNEI. This chain's CDR3 is CASRGTGDNYGYTF. The CDR3 DNA sequence: TGTGCCAGCAGGGGGACAGGGGACAACTATGGCTACACCTTC.

The rearrangement links TRBV10-1 to TRBJ2-2; D uncertain. This CDR3 spans 13 amino acids. The germline V gene encodes CDR1 WNHNN and CDR2 SYGVQD (reference sequence). V lost 4 bases and J 5 bases, leaving 8 bases between the germline ends. This chain's CDR3 is CASSAYGTGELFF. CDR3 sequence (DNA): TGCGCCAGCAGTGCTTACGGGACCGGGGAGCTGTTTTTT.

Ten or more counts support this clonotype. V is TRBV12-3 or TRBV12-4 and J is TRBJ1-2, with TRBD1 matching 7 bases. The CDR3 is 14 residues long. After removal of 10 bases from V and 4 bases from J, the junction contained 12 bases not matched to a gene. CDR3 residues: CAITKTGLIYGYTF. CDR3 DNA: TGTGCCATAACTAAGACAGGGCTAATCTATGGCTACACCTTC.

This clonotype was seen repeatedly, ten times or more. This chain joins TRBV6-5 and TRBJ2-3; TRBD1 matches 9 bases. CDR1 is MNHEY, CDR2 SVGAGI, per germline. J gave up 4 bases and V 4 bases, and 3 bases lay outside the gene matches. There are 14 residues in the CDR3. The CDR3 sequence: CASSFDRGSDTQYF. The DNA of the CDR3 is TGTGCCAGCAGTTTCGACAGGGGGTCAGATACGCAGTATTTT.

This clonotype was counted at least ten times. The chain uses TRBV5-1 and TRBJ1-1, with D uncertain. The length of the CDR3 is 15 residues. Trimming shortened V by 0 bases and J by 1 base, and 10 bases separated the two germline ends. Germline CDR1 reads SGHRS; CDR2 reads YFSETQ. DNA for the CDR3: TGCGCCAGCAGCTTGGATAAGGTCGGGAACACTGAAGCTTTCTTT. This sequence encodes CASSLDKVGNTEAFF.

This clonotype has a count of ten or more. This chain uses TRBV7-9 with TRBJ1-2; the D is unclear. Trimming took off 4 bases at V and 0 bases at J, with 9 bases between the two ends. Germline CDR1 is SEHNR and CDR2 is FQNEAQ (reference sequence). CDR3 size: 14 residues. CDR3 coding DNA: TGTGCCAGCAGCTCCGACACACCTAACTATGGCTACACCTTC. It is translated as CASSSDTPNYGYTF. Variable domain in full (rest from reference TRBV7-9 and TRBJ1-2): DTGVSQNPRHKITKRGQNVTFRCDPISEHNRLYWYRQTLGQGPEFLTYFQNEAQLEKSRLLSDRFSAERPKGSFSTLEIQRTEQGDSAMYLCASSSDTPNYGYTFGSGTRLTVV.

Only a few counts were recorded for this clonotype. V gene TRBV20-1 combines with J gene TRBJ2-7, with D unclear. CDR1 is DFQATT and CDR2 is SNEGSKA in the germline V gene (reference sequence). This CDR3 is 8 amino acids long. Trimming removed 6 bases at V and 6 bases at J, with 3 bases between. Here the CDR3 reads CSAGEQYF. For the CDR3, the DNA is TGCAGTGCAGGCGAGCAGTACTTC.

J is TRBJ1-1 and V is TRBV14; weak D call: TRBD1 (5 bases). This CDR3 is built from 15 residues. Per the germline V gene, CDR1 is SGHDN and CDR2 is FVKESK. Trimming removed 0 bases from V and 0 bases from J, with 8 bases in between. CDR3 DNA: TGTGCCAGCAGCCAAGAGACAGCCCTGAACACTGAAGCTTTCTTT. Encoded protein: CASSQETALNTEAFF.

This clonotype was counted many times. The chain is built from TRBV6-1 and TRBJ2-2; D is uncertain. This CDR3 comprises 14 residues. Germline CDR1 and CDR2: MNHNS and SASEGT. V lost 3 bases and J 4 bases, leaving 9 bases between the germline ends. The CDR3 bases are TGTGCCAGCAGTGAGTTGATTATCACCGGGGAGCTGTTTTTT. This sequence encodes CASSELIITGELFF.

This chain joins TRBV29-1 and TRBJ2-3; 8 bases map to TRBD1. Unmatched junction bases numbered 6, after V lost 2 bases and J lost 2 bases. CDR1 is SQVTM and CDR2 is ANQGSEA in the germline V gene. This CDR3 has 15 amino acids. CDR3 sequence reads: CSVEPTGGVTDTQYF. CDR3 sequence (DNA): TGCAGCGTTGAACCTACAGGGGGAGTCACAGATACGCAGTATTTT.

This clonotype was recorded many times. The genes are TRBV9 and TRBJ1-1; no definite D call. The CDR3 sequence is 14 residues long. Germline V gene sequence: CDR1 SGDLS, CDR2 YYNGEE. Deletions cut 0 bases from V and 5 bases from J, with 11 bases between. For the CDR3, the DNA is TGTGCCAGCAGCGTAGCTGAACATCGTACTGAAGCTTTCTTT. Translated: CASSVAEHRTEAFF.

At least ten counts were recorded for this clonotype. V is TRBV24-1 and J is TRBJ2-1; no clear D. The V end was cut by 4 bases, the J end by 10 bases, with 13 bases between. The CDR3 runs to 13 residues. Germline assignment: CDR1 KGHDR and CDR2 SFDVKD. The DNA for the CDR3 is TGTGCCACCAGTGAAGACGAACCGCGAGAGCAGTTCTTC. Its protein is CATSEDEPREQFF.

This clonotype occurred many times. This sequence joins TRBV6-2 or TRBV6-3 and TRBJ1-1; TRBD1 agrees at 9 bases. Germline CDR1 and CDR2: MNHEY and SVGEGT. V was pared by 7 bases and J by 4 bases, with 4 bases of the junction left unmatched. The CDR3 is 13 amino acids. DNA of the CDR3: TGTGCCAGCACCGGACAGGGGTTCACTGAAGCTTTCTTT. Encoded protein: CASTGQGFTEAFF.

This clonotype ranks as medium-sized. The chain employs TRBV20-1 and TRBJ2-2; TRBD2 matches 8 bases. CDR3 length equals 14 residues. Losses at the gene ends were 2 bases for V and 6 bases for J; bases not matched to a gene: 5. Germline lookup yields CDR1 DFQATT and CDR2 SNEGSKA (reference sequence). In nucleotides, the CDR3 is TGCAGTGCTAGACACGGGGGGGAACCCGGGGAGCTGTTTTTT. Protein sequence: CSARHGGEPGELFF.

This clonotype was detected a few times. The chain joins TRBV7-3 to TRBJ2-2; D unclear. V lost 5 bases, J lost 1 base, and 8 bases lay in between. The germline CDR1 and CDR2 sequences are SGHTA and FQGTGA. This CDR3 contains 14 residues. Here the CDR3 DNA reads TGTGCCAGCAGCCCCTCACAGAACACCGGGGAGCTGTTTTTT. Amino acids: CASSPSQNTGELFF.

This clonotype was picked up many times. The V and J genes are TRBV20-1 and TRBJ1-6; D possibly corresponds to TRBD1 (5 bases). Trimming shortened V by 2 bases and J by 7 bases, and 21 bases separated the two germline ends. Germline V lookup: CDR1 DFQATT, CDR2 SNEGSKA (reference sequence). The CDR3 has 17 residues. The CDR3 reads CSARKFGFLGENSPLHF. The DNA of the CDR3 is TGCAGTGCTAGAAAGTTTGGTTTTCTGGGGGAGAATTCACCCCTCCACTTT.

Many counts were recorded for this clonotype. This chain uses TRBV30 with TRBJ2-7; possibly TRBD1 for D (6 bases). The length of the CDR3 is 12 residues. Germline V CDR1 and CDR2: GTSNPN, SVGIG (reference sequence). The V end was cut by 5 bases, the J end by 4 bases, with 12 bases between. The CDR3 DNA reads TGTGCCTGGGCCCGAGGACAGTACGAGCAGTACTTC. This encodes CAWARGQYEQYF.

This clonotype has a single count. The J gene is TRBJ2-3, the V gene TRBV7-9; D is unclear. This CDR3 has 14 amino acids. CDR1 SEHNR and CDR2 FQNEAQ come from the germline V gene (reference sequence). Trimming took 5 bases from V and 2 from J, leaving 11 bases between them. The CDR3 here is CASSPYDFTDTQYF. The DNA for the CDR3 is TGTGCCAGCAGCCCCTACGACTTCACAGATACGCAGTATTTT.

This clonotype was observed many times. The J gene is TRBJ2-7, the V gene TRBV7-2, with 9 bases identical to TRBD2. The germline V gene has CDR1 SGHTA and CDR2 FQGNSA. Trimming at V came to 5 bases and at J to 3 bases, leaving 11 bases not matched to a gene. This CDR3 region has 16 residues. The CDR3 coding sequence is TGTGCCAGCAGCCTAGGGTCTAGCGGGGCTCTCTACGAGCAGTACTTC. It translates to CASSLGSSGALYEQYF.

A few counts support this clonotype. The rearrangement uses TRBV11-2 and TRBJ2-1; 10 bases map to TRBD2. CDR1 and CDR2 from the germline V gene are SGHAT and FQNNGV. The CDR3 length is 15 residues. V lost 4 bases to trimming and J lost 5 bases; unmatched junction nucleotides: 5. CDR3 in DNA: TGTGCCAGCAGCTCAGAGCGGGGGGGCCACAATGAGCAGTTCTTC. Translated, it gives CASSSERGGHNEQFF.

This clonotype is a singleton in its sample. A much larger clone is a single base away; this may be a read error. CDR3 residues: CASRHEAGLTDTQYF. CDR3 bases: TGTGCCAGCAGACACGAGGCAGGGCTGACAGATACGCAGTATTTT. The V gene is TRBV28, the J gene TRBJ2-3; TRBD1 might be the D (5 bases). The germline V and J ends were trimmed by 6 bases and 3 bases, with 16 bases remaining between them. Germline V gene sequence: CDR1 MDHEN, CDR2 SYDVKM. CDR3 length equals 15 residues.

This clonotype showed up many times. The rearrangement links TRBV4-2 to TRBJ2-2; 11 bases align to TRBD1. V lost 3 bases and J lost 7; bases outside the gene matches: 7. There are 16 residues in the CDR3. Germline lookup yields CDR1 LGHNA and CDR2 YNFKEQ. The CDR3 nucleotides read TGTGCCAGCAGCCACGGACAGGGGGCTAGTGACGGGGAGCTGTTTTTT. Translating it yields CASSHGQGASDGELFF.

The chain employs TRBV20-1 and TRBJ2-3; D is perhaps TRBD2 (5 bases). This CDR3 region has 14 residues. Germline CDR1 DFQATT, CDR2 SNEGSKA (reference sequence). V shed 3 bases and J shed 5 bases, with 15 bases lying between them. CDR3 bases: TGCAGTGCTAGTGTACTAGGAGCGGAAGATACGCAGTATTTT. Its protein is CSASVLGAEDTQYF.